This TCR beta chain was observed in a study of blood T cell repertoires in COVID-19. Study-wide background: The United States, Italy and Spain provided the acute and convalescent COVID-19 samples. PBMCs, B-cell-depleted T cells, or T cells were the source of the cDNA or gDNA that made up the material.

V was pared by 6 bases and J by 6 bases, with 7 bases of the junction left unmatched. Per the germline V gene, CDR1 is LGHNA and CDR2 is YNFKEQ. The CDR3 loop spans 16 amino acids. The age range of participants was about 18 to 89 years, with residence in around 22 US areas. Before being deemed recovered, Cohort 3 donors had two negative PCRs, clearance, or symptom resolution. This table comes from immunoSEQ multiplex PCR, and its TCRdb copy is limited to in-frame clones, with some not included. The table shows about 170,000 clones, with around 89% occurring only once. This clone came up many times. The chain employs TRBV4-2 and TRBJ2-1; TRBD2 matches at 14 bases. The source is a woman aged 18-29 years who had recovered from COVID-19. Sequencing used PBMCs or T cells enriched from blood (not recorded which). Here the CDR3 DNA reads TGTGCCAGCAGGAAGGGACTAGCGGGAGAAGGCAATGAGCAGTTCTTC. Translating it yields CASRKGLAGEGNEQFF.